This T cell receptor beta chain was observed in a study of blood T cells in healthy people across ages. Extractions gave at least 6 micrograms of total RNA per sample. A second about 7 to 12 cycle PCR used barcoded and J-beta primers. The template-switch adaptor, which had 12 random nucleotides, put a tag on each cDNA molecule. MiXCR, applied by TCRdb to the 5' RACE reads, yields one record per CDR3 protein. The profile covers 550,000 to 650,000 distinct CDR3 sequences, with about 30% appearing a single time and around a sixth taken by the ten largest. This clonotype was counted ten times or more. Germline V gives CDR1 SEHNR, CDR2 FQNEAQ (reference sequence). V lost 5 bases and J 7 bases, leaving 15 bases between the germline ends. This CDR3 is 14 amino acids long.

J is TRBJ1-5 and V is TRBV7-9; D gene unclear. Material: blood. The receptor comes from a woman older than 75 in good health. The CDR3 spells CASSPGLLGQPQHF. In nucleotides, the CDR3 is TGTGCCAGCAGCCCCGGGCTACTCGGGCAGCCCCAGCATTTT. The whole variable domain, filled in from reference TRBV7-9 and TRBJ1-5, reads DTGVSQNPRHKITKRGQNVTFRCDPISEHNRLYWYRQTLGQGPEFLTYFQNEAQLEKSRLLSDRFSAERPKGSFSTLEIQRTEQGDSAMYLCASSPGLLGQPQHFGDGTRLSIL.